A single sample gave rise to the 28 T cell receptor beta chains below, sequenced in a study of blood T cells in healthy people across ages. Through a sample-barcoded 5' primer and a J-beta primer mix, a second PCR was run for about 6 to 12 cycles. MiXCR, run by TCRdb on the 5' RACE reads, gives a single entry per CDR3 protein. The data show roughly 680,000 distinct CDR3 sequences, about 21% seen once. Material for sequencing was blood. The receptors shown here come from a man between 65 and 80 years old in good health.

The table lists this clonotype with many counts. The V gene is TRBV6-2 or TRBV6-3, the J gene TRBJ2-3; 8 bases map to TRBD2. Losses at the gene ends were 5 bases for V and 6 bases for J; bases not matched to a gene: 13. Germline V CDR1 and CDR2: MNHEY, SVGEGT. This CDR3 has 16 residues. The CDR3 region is CASSTLRTSIGDTQYF. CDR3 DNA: TGTGCCAGCAGTACCCTTCGGACTAGCATCGGGGATACGCAGTATTTT.

The CDR3 DNA is TGTGCCACCCTATACAGACCCGGGGAGCTGTTTTTT. Amino acid sequence: CATLYRPGELFF. This sequence joins TRBV10-3 and TRBJ2-2; no clear D gene. The CDR3 contains 12 residues. V was trimmed by 10 bases and J by 6 bases, leaving 12 bases between them. Germline CDR1 ENHRY, CDR2 SYGVKD.

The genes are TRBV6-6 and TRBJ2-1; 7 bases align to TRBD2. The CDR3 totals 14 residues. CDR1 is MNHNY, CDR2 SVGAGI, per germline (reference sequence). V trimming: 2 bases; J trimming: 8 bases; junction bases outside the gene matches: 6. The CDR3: CASSYMGEGDEQFF. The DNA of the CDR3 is TGTGCCAGCAGTTACATGGGGGAGGGTGATGAGCAGTTCTTC.

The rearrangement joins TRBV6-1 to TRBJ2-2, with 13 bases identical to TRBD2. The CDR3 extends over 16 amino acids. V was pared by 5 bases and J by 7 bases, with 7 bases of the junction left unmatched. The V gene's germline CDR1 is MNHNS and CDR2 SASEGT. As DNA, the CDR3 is TGTGCCAGCAGTCGTCGGACTAGCGGGAGAGGCGGGGAGCTGTTTTTT. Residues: CASSRRTSGRGGELFF.

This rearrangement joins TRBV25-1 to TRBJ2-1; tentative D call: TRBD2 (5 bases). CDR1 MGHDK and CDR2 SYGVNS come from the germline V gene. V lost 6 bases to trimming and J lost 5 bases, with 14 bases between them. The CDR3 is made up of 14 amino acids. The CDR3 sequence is CASSPGLLDNEQFF. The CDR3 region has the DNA TGTGCCAGCAGCCCCGGACTGTTGGACAATGAGCAGTTCTTC. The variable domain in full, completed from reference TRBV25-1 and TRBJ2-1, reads EADIYQTPRYLVIGTGKKITLECSQTMGHDKMYWYQQDPGMELHLIHYSYGVNSTEKGDLSSESTVSRIRTEHFPLTLESARPSHTSQYLCASSPGLLDNEQFFGPGTRLTVL.

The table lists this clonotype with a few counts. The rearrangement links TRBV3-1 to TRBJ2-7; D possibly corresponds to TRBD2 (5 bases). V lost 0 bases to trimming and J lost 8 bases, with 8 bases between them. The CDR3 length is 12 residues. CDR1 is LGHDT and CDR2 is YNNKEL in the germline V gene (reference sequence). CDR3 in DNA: TGTGCCAGCAGCCAAGATGGACTGAAGCAGTACTTC. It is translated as CASSQDGLKQYF.

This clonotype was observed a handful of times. The CDR3 DNA follows: TGCGCCAGCAGCCGTACTCGGTTTAATGAGCAGTTCTTC. It is translated as CASSRTRFNEQFF. The rearrangement joins TRBV4-1 to TRBJ2-1; no clear D gene. The CDR3 is made up of 13 amino acids. Germline values: CDR1 MGHRA, CDR2 YSYEKL. The V end was cut by 4 bases, the J end by 7 bases, with 11 bases between.

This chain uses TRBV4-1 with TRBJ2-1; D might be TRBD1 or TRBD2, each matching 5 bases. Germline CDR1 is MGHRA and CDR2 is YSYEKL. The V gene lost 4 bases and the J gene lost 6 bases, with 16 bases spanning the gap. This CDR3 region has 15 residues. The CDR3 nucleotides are TGCGCCAGCAGCCCACCCCCGGGACCCTTCAATGAGCAGTTCTTC. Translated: CASSPPPGPFNEQFF.

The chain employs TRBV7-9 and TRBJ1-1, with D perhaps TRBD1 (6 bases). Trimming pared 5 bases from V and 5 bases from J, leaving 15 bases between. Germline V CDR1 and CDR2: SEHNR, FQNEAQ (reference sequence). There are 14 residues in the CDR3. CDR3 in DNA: TGTGCCAGCAGCCCCAAACAGGGTAATACTGAAGCTTTCTTT. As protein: CASSPKQGNTEAFF.

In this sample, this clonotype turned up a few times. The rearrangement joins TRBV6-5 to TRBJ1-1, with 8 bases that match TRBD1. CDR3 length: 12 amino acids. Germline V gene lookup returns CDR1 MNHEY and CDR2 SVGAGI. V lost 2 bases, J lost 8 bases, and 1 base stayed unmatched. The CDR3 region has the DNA TGTGCCAGCAGTTACGGGACAGGAGAAGCTTTCTTT. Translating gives CASSYGTGEAFF.

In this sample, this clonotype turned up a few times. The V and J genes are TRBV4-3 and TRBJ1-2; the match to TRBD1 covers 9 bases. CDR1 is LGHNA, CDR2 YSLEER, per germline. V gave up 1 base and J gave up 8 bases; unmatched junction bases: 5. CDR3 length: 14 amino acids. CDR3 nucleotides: TGCGCCAGCAGCCAAGCACAGGGGGCAGGAGGCTACACCTTC. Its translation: CASSQAQGAGGYTF.

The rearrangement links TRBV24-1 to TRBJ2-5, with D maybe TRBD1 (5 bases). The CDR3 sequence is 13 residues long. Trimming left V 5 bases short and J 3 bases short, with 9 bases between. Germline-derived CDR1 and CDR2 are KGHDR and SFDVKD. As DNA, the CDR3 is TGTGCCACCAGTGGCTTGACAGAAGAGACCCAGTACTTC. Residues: CATSGLTEETQYF.

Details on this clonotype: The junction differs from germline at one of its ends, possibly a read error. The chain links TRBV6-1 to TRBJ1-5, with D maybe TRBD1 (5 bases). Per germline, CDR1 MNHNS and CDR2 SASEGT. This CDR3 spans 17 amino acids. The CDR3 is CASSPKRPVDSRSTQHF. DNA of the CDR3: TGTGCTAGCAGCCCAAAACGGCCGGTTGACAGTCGCTCGACCCAGCATTTT.

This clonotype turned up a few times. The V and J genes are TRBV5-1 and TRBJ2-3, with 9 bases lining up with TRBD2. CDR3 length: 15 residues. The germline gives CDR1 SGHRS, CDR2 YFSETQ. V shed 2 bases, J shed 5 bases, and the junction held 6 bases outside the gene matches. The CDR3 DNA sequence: TGCGCCAGCAGCTTTGCGGGACTAGCAGGAGATACGCAGTATTTT. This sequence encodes CASSFAGLAGDTQYF.

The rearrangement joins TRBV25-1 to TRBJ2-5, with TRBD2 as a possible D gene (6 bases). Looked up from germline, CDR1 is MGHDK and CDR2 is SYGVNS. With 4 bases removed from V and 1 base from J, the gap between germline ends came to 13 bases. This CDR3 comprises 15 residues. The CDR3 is CASSGNALAQETQYF. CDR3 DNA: TGTGCCAGCAGTGGGAACGCACTAGCCCAAGAGACCCAGTACTTC.

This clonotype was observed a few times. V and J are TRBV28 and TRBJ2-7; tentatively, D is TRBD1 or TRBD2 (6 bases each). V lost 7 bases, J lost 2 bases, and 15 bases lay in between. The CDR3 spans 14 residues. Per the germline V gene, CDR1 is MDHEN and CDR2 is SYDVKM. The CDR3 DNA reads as TGTGCCAGCACCCTAGCGACAGGACCCTACGAGCAGTACTTC. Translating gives CASTLATGPYEQYF.

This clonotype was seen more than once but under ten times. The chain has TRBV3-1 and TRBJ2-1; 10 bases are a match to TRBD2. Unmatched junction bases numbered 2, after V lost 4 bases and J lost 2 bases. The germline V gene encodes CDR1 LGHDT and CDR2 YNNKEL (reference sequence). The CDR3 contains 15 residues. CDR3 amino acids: CASSLSGRPYNEQFF. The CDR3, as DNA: TGTGCCAGCAGCCTTAGCGGGAGGCCCTACAATGAGCAGTTCTTC.

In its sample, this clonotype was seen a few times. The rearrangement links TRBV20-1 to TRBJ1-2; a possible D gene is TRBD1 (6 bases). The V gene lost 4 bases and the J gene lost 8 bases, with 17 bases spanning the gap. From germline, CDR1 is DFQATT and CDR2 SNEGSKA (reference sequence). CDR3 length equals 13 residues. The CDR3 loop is CSANKGPGEGYTF. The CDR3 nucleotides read TGCAGTGCTAACAAAGGACCAGGGGAAGGCTACACCTTC.

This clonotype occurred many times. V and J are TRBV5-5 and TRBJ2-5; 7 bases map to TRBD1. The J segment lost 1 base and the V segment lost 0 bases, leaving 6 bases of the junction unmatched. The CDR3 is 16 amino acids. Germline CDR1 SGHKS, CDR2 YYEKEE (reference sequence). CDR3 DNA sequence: TGTGCCAGCAGCTTGGCCACCGGGACAGTCCAAGAGACCCAGTACTTC. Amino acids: CASSLATGTVQETQYF.

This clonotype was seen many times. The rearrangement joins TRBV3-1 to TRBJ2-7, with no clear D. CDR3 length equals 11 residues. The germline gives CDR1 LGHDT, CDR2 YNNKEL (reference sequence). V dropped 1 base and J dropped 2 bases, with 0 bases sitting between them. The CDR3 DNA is TGTGCCAGCAGCCAAGCCTACGAGCAGTACTTC. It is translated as CASSQAYEQYF.

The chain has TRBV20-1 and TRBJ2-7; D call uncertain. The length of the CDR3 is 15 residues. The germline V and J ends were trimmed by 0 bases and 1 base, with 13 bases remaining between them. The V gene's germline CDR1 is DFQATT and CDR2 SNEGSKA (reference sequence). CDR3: CSARDVKKTSYEQYF. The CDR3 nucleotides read TGCAGTGCTAGAGATGTTAAGAAGACTTCCTACGAGCAGTACTTC.

The DNA for the CDR3 is TGCGCCAGCAGCTTGCTGACAGACGCTAGCACAGATACGCAGTATTTT. This sequence encodes CASSLLTDASTDTQYF. The chain joins TRBV5-1 to TRBJ2-3, with D maybe TRBD1 (5 bases). V was trimmed by 1 base and J by 0 bases, leaving 12 bases between them. CDR1 SGHRS and CDR2 YFSETQ come from the germline V gene. This CDR3 comprises 16 residues.

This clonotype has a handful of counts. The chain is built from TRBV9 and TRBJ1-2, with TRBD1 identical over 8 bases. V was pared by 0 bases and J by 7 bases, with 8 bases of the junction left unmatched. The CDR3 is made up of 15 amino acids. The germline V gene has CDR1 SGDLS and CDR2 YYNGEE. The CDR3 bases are TGTGCCAGCAGCGTAGCAGGGCAGGGGGCCGGTGGCTACACCTTC. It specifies CASSVAGQGAGGYTF. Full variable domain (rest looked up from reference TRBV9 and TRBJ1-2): DSGVTQTPKHLITATGQRVTLRCSPRSGDLSVYWYQQSLDQGLQFLIQYYNGEERAKGNILERFSAQQFPDLHSELNLSSLELGDSALYFCASSVAGQGAGGYTFGSGTRLTVV.

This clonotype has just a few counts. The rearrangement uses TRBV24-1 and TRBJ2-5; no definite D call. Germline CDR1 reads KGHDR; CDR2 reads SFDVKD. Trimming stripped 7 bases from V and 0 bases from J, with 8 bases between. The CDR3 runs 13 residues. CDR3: CATSRLYQETQYF. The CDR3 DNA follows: TGTGCCACCAGCAGGTTGTACCAAGAGACCCAGTACTTC.

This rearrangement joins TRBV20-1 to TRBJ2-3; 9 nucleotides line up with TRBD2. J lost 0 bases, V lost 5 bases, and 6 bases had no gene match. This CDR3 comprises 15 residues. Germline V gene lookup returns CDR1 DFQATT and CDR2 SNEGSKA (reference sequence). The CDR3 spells CSAQTSGTSTDTQYF. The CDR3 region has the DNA TGCAGTGCTCAGACTAGCGGAACTAGCACAGATACGCAGTATTTT.

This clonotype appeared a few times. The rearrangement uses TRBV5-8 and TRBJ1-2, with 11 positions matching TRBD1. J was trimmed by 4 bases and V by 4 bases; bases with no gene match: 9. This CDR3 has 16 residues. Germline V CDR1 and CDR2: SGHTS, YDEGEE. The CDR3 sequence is CASSPRTGGSFYGYTF. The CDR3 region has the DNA TGTGCCAGCAGCCCCCGGACAGGGGGCTCCTTCTATGGCTACACCTTC.

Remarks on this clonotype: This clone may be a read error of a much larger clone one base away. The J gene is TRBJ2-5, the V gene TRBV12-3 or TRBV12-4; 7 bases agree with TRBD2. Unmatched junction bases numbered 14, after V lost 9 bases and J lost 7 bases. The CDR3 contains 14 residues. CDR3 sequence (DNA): TGTGCCAGTGGCGACGGGGTCCGGGAGGCGACCCAGTACTTC. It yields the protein CASGDGVREATQYF.

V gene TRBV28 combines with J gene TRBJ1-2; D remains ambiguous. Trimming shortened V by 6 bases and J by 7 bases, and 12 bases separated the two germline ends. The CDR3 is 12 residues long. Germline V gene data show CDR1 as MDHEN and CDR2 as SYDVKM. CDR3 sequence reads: CASSQRQFGYTF. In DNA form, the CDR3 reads TGTGCCAGCAGCCAGAGGCAATTTGGCTACACCTTC.